This entry lists 15 T cell receptor beta chains sequenced from one sample in a study of T cell clones after liver transplantation. Data came from immunoSEQ multiplex PCR; TCRdb stores just in-frame clones and leaves some out. The table lists approximately 70,000 clones, around 80% of them singletons. Specimen: CD4+ T cells from blood, collected less than 50 months after liver transplant. The receptors derive from a human patient who received a liver transplant. Part of the T cell pool may stem from the graft donor.

The CDR3 loop reads CASNRGDGLRETQYF. Written as DNA, the CDR3 is TGTGCCAGTAATCGGGGAGACGGGCTTAGGGAGACCCAGTACTTC. The genes are TRBV19 and TRBJ2-5, with D perhaps TRBD2 (5 bases). Germline loops: CDR1 LNHDA, CDR2 SQIVND (reference sequence). The CDR3 is 15 residues long. V was trimmed by 7 bases and J by 5 bases, leaving 20 bases between them.

V and J are TRBV7-2 and TRBJ2-2, with a tentative D call TRBD2 (6 bases). Germline lookup yields CDR1 SGHTA and CDR2 FQGNSA. V was clipped by 7 bases and J by 0 bases, with 12 bases between them. CDR3 length: 15 amino acids. The CDR3 coding sequence is TGTGCCAGCACCTCGCGGGGTCCGAACACCGGGGAGCTGTTTTTT. It translates to CASTSRGPNTGELFF. Variable domain in full (rest from reference TRBV7-2 and TRBJ2-2): GAGVSQSPSNKVTEKGKDVELRCDPISGHTALYWYRQSLGQGLEFLIYFQGNSAPDKSGLPSDRFSAERTGGSVSTLTIQRTQQEDSAVYLCASTSRGPNTGELFFGEGSRLTVL.

The V and J genes are TRBV7-9 and TRBJ1-1; possibly TRBD1 for D (6 bases). V gave up 7 bases and J gave up 1 base, with 10 bases separating them. The CDR3 has 13 amino acids. CDR1 and CDR2 from the germline V gene are SEHNR and FQNEAQ (reference sequence). The CDR3 DNA sequence: TGTGCCAGCATTGGACAGACGAACACTGAAGCTTTCTTT. This sequence encodes CASIGQTNTEAFF.

This chain joins TRBV6-1 and TRBJ1-5; 7 positions match TRBD1. The germline CDR1 and CDR2 sequences are MNHNS and SASEGT. V lost 9 bases and J lost 6; bases outside the gene matches: 14. This CDR3 is 15 amino acids long. The DNA for the CDR3 is TGTGCCAGTAGGGCGAGTCAGGGGGGGGTTCAGCCCCAGCATTTT. Protein product: CASRASQGGVQPQHF.

The rearrangement joins TRBV2 to TRBJ2-3; unclear D gene. The CDR3 length is 15 residues. The germline CDR1 and CDR2 sequences are SNHLY and FYNNEI. V lost 4 bases, J lost 8 bases, and 19 bases lay in between. The CDR3: CASSGVPAVTATQYF. The CDR3, as DNA: TGTGCCAGCAGTGGGGTTCCGGCCGTTACGGCTACGCAGTATTTT.

This CDR3 is CASSIMKGPQHF. DNA for the CDR3: TGTGCCAGTAGTATTATGAAAGGGCCCCAGCATTTT. The chain uses TRBV19 and TRBJ1-5, with D hard to call. Looked up from germline, CDR1 is LNHDA and CDR2 is SQIVND (reference sequence). V was cut by 3 bases and J by 9 bases, with 9 bases left in between. CDR3 size: 12 residues. Full variable domain (outside the CDR3, taken from reference TRBV19 and TRBJ1-5): DGGITQSPKYLFRKEGQNVTLSCEQNLNHDAMYWYRQDPGQGLRLIYYSQIVNDFQKGDIAEGYSVSREKKESFPLTVTSAQKNPTAFYLCASSIMKGPQHFGDGTRLSIL.

V and J are TRBV19 and TRBJ1-2, with D possibly being TRBD1 (6 bases). The CDR3 length is 14 residues. Trimming removed 5 bases at V and 6 bases at J, with 16 bases between. Per germline, CDR1 LNHDA and CDR2 SQIVND (reference sequence). For the CDR3, the DNA is TGTGCCAGTAGTGTCGGGAGGGGGACTCATGGCTACACCTTC. This translates into CASSVGRGTHGYTF.

The chain has TRBV6-6 and TRBJ2-7, with D hard to call. This CDR3 spans 12 amino acids. V gave up 6 bases and J gave up 0 bases, with 6 bases separating them. Germline V gene sequence: CDR1 MNHNY, CDR2 SVGAGI (reference sequence). Written as DNA, the CDR3 is TGTGCCAGCAGCAAGACCTCCTACGAGCAGTACTTC. Translating gives CASSKTSYEQYF.

The chain recombines TRBV4-2 with TRBJ1-1; 8 bases are shared with TRBD1. The CDR3 covers 17 residues. The junction had 10 bases not matched to a gene; V was cut back by 2 bases and J by 2 bases. The germline V gene has CDR1 LGHNA and CDR2 YNFKEQ. The CDR3 spells CASSQLGRGQGNTEAFF. The DNA of the CDR3 is TGTGCCAGCAGCCAATTGGGCAGGGGGCAGGGTAACACTGAAGCTTTCTTT.

This clone was picked up a small number of times. The chain employs TRBV5-1 and TRBJ2-1; possible D gene TRBD1, 5 bases. The CDR3 has 15 amino acids. Germline CDR1 SGHRS, CDR2 YFSETQ. Trimming removed 3 bases at V and 8 bases at J, with 18 bases between. This chain's CDR3 is CASSSGDAGPHEQFF. For the CDR3, the DNA is TGCGCCAGCAGCTCTGGTGATGCAGGGCCCCATGAGCAGTTCTTC.

The chain couples TRBV19 to TRBJ1-5, with 7 bases lining up with TRBD1. The CDR3 consists of 14 residues. Per germline, CDR1 LNHDA and CDR2 SQIVND (reference sequence). J lost 3 bases, V lost 10 bases, and 9 bases had no gene match. The CDR3 reads CATKGDSFNQPQHF. Written as DNA, the CDR3 is TGTGCCACCAAAGGGGACAGCTTCAATCAGCCCCAGCATTTT.

This clone has just one count. V and J are TRBV18 and TRBJ2-2; 8 positions match TRBD2. This CDR3 has 17 amino acids. In germline, CDR1 is KGHSH, CDR2 LQKENI. After removal of 3 bases from V and 4 bases from J, the junction contained 10 bases not matched to a gene. The CDR3 spells CASSPSTSAQGTGELFF. CDR3 bases: TGTGCCAGCTCACCTTCGACTAGCGCCCAAGGCACCGGGGAGCTGTTTTTT.

J is TRBJ1-6 and V is TRBV7-2; a weak D match, TRBD1 (5 bases). Germline V CDR1 and CDR2: SGHTA, FQGNSA. The CDR3 is 14 amino acids. V gave up 5 bases and J gave up 7 bases, with 12 bases separating them. CDR3 sequence reads: CASSTRRGNSPLHF. The CDR3 nucleotides read TGTGCCAGCAGCACACGACGGGGCAATTCACCCCTCCACTTT.

This chain uses TRBV12-5 with TRBJ2-2, with 10 bases lining up with TRBD1. CDR1 LGHNT and CDR2 FRNRAP come from the germline V gene. The ends lost 2 bases at V and 4 bases at J; junction bases unmatched: 4. The CDR3 is 16 amino acids. CDR3 sequence: CASGLRTGGGTGELFF. The DNA of the CDR3 is TGTGCTAGTGGTTTGAGGACAGGGGGTGGCACCGGGGAGCTGTTTTTT. Based on the CDR3 plus reference TRBV12-5 and TRBJ2-2, the full variable domain is DARVTQTPRHKVTEMGQEVTMRCQPILGHNTVFWYRQTMMQGLELLAYFRNRAPLDDSGMPKDRFSAEMPDATLATLKIQPSEPRDSAVYFCASGLRTGGGTGELFFGEGSRLTVL.

V usage is TRBV5-1 and J usage is TRBJ2-7; 10 positions agree with TRBD1. The CDR3 is 15 amino acids. Trimming at V came to 0 bases and at J to 5 bases, leaving 5 bases not matched to a gene. Germline loops: CDR1 SGHRS, CDR2 YFSETQ. The CDR3 region has the DNA TGCGCCAGCAGCTTGGCGGGGACAGGGGACGACGAGCAGTACTTC. It translates to CASSLAGTGDDEQYF. Together with reference TRBV5-1 and TRBJ2-7, the CDR3 gives the full variable domain: KAGVTQTPRYLIKTRGQQVTLSCSPISGHRSVSWYQQTPGQGLQFLFEYFSETQRNKGNFPGRFSGRQFSNSRSEMNVSTLELGDSALYLCASSLAGTGDDEQYFGPGTRLTVT.